This is a list of T cell receptor beta chains from one sample in a study of cytomegalovirus exposure and HLA in healthy donors. Using immunoSEQ multiplex PCR, the repertoire was profiled, and TCRdb retains in-frame clones only, with some absent. The sample comprises around 130,000 clones, roughly 88% of which are singletons, and approximately 2.6% rests with the top ten. What was sequenced was PBMCs. The receptors stem from a man between 50 and 59 years old in good health and CMV-seronegative. Each CDR3 is given with its conserved first and last residue. Fields, in order: D gene, J gene, clone size, V gene, CDR3 protein, CDR3 DNA. The D gene is left open where the match is weak. The size field is filled for only some rows; it gives once, few, many or a size class.

D: .; J: TRBJ1-5; size: .; V: TRBV25-1; CDR3: CASSILKGGRQPQHF; DNA: TGTGCCAGCAGTATCCTGAAGGGCGGGCGTCAGCCCCAGCATTTT
D: TRBD2; J: TRBJ2-1; size: .; V: TRBV2; CDR3: CASSALAGNYNEQFF; DNA: TGTGCCAGCAGTGCCCTAGCGGGGAACTACAATGAGCAGTTCTTC
D: .; J: TRBJ1-4; size: .; V: TRBV16; CDR3: CASSHKGPNEKLFF; DNA: TGTGCCAGCAGCCATAAGGGGCCTAATGAAAAACTGTTTTTT
D: .; J: TRBJ2-7; size: .; V: TRBV7-9; CDR3: CASSSPTDYEQYF; DNA: TGTGCCAGCAGCTCTCCCACTGACTACGAGCAGTACTTC
D: TRBD2; J: TRBJ2-3; size: .; V: TRBV6-5; CDR3: CASSFRSGSSTDTQYF; DNA: TGTGCCAGCAGTTTCCGTAGCGGGTCGAGCACAGATACGCAGTATTTT
D: .; J: TRBJ2-1; size: .; V: TRBV5-1; CDR3: CASSLEGFYNEQFF; DNA: TGCGCCAGCAGCTTGGAGGGGTTCTACAATGAGCAGTTCTTC
D: TRBD1; J: TRBJ2-7; size: .; V: TRBV4-1; CDR3: CASSQPGQGVYEQYF; DNA: TGCGCCAGCAGCCAGCCGGGACAGGGGGTCTACGAGCAGTACTTC
D: .; J: TRBJ2-7; size: .; V: TRBV14; CDR3: CASSQDQGLNYEQYF; DNA: TGTGCCAGCAGCCAAGACCAGGGGCTGAACTACGAGCAGTACTTC
D: TRBD1; J: TRBJ2-2; size: .; V: TRBV30; CDR3: CARDRRGGELFF; DNA: TGTGCCAGGGACAGGCGGGGCGGGGAGCTGTTTTTT
D: .; J: TRBJ1-1; size: .; V: TRBV13; CDR3: CASSAPSSVPNTEAFF; DNA: TGTGCCAGCAGCGCCCCTTCTTCGGTCCCGAACACTGAAGCTTTCTTT
D: .; J: TRBJ2-7; size: .; V: TRBV6-1; CDR3: CASSEEGDYEQYF; DNA: TGTGCCAGCAGTGAAGAAGGAGACTACGAGCAGTACTTC
D: .; J: TRBJ1-2; size: .; V: TRBV30; CDR3: CAWSGGGGYTF; DNA: TGTGCCTGGAGTGGCGGGGGTGGCTACACCTTC
D: .; J: TRBJ1-2; size: once; V: TRBV4-3; CDR3: CASSQDPNRDLNYGYTF; DNA: TGCGCCAGCAGCCAAGATCCGAACAGGGATTTAAACTATGGCTACACCTTC
D: .; J: TRBJ2-5; size: .; V: TRBV6-5; CDR3: CASSYSQGEETQYF; DNA: TGTGCCAGCAGTTACTCACAGGGTGAAGAGACCCAGTACTTC
D: TRBD1; J: TRBJ1-5; size: .; V: TRBV19; CDR3: CASSIGDRGRLGGPQHF; DNA: TGTGCCAGTAGTATAGGGGACAGGGGGCGTCTGGGAGGGCCCCAGCATTTT
D: TRBD2; J: TRBJ2-1; size: .; V: TRBV5-1; CDR3: CASSLAGTRYNEQFF; DNA: TGCGCCAGCAGCTTAGCGGGGACGCGATACAATGAGCAGTTCTTC
D: .; J: TRBJ1-3; size: .; V: TRBV5-6; CDR3: CASSLQSRNTIYF; DNA: TGTGCCAGCAGCTTACAGAGCAGAAACACCATATATTTT
D: TRBD1; J: TRBJ1-2; size: .; V: TRBV6-5; CDR3: CASSSTGGGYGYTF; DNA: TGTGCCAGCAGTTCAACAGGGGGCGGTTATGGCTACACCTTC
D: TRBD1; J: TRBJ1-1; size: .; V: TRBV7-9; CDR3: CASSSGDRSYLNTEAFF; DNA: TGTGCCAGCAGCTCGGGGGACAGGAGTTATTTGAACACTGAAGCTTTCTTT
D: TRBD1; J: TRBJ2-7; size: once; V: TRBV14; CDR3: CASSKRTGELYEQYF; DNA: TGTGCCAGCAGCAAACGGACAGGGGAACTATACGAGCAGTACTTC
D: .; J: TRBJ1-1; size: few; V: TRBV7-8; CDR3: CASSLAPFTEAFF; DNA: TGTGCCAGCAGCTTAGCCCCTTTTACTGAAGCTTTCTTT
D: TRBD1; J: TRBJ1-5; size: .; V: TRBV9; CDR3: CASSVGQGGQPQHF; DNA: TGTGCCAGCAGCGTCGGACAGGGGGGGCAGCCCCAGCATTTT
D: TRBD2; J: TRBJ2-5; size: .; V: TRBV11-2; CDR3: CASRRGLGQETQYF; DNA: TGTGCCAGCAGGCGGGGGTTGGGTCAGGAGACCCAGTACTTC
D: TRBD1; J: TRBJ1-6; size: .; V: TRBV18; CDR3: CASSPGTALYSPLHF; DNA: TGTGCCAGCTCACCGGGGACAGCCCTCTATTCACCCCTCCACTTT
D: .; J: TRBJ1-2; size: .; V: TRBV7-4; CDR3: CASSPSGRANYGYTF; DNA: TGTGCCAGCAGCCCCAGTGGGCGAGCTAACTATGGCTACACCTTC
D: TRBD2; J: TRBJ2-5; size: .; V: TRBV5-4; CDR3: CASRPTSGGVQETQYF; DNA: TGTGCCAGCAGGCCAACTAGCGGGGGGGTCCAAGAGACCCAGTACTTC
D: TRBD1; J: TRBJ1-2; size: .; V: TRBV2; CDR3: CASAPGQIYGYTF; DNA: TGTGCCAGCGCCCCGGGACAGATCTATGGCTACACCTTC
D: TRBD1; J: TRBJ2-7; size: .; V: TRBV4-2; CDR3: CASSQERTGASYEQYF; DNA: TGTGCCAGCAGCCAAGAAAGGACAGGGGCCTCCTACGAGCAGTACTTC
D: TRBD1; J: TRBJ2-3; size: .; V: TRBV6-6; CDR3: CASTSGQGRMDTQYF; DNA: TGTGCCAGCACCTCCGGACAGGGAAGGATGGATACGCAGTATTTT
D: .; J: TRBJ1-5; size: .; V: TRBV19; CDR3: CASSITGSNQPQHF; DNA: TGTGCCAGTAGTATAACGGGGAGCAATCAGCCCCAGCATTTT
D: TRBD1; J: TRBJ1-1; size: .; V: TRBV2; CDR3: CASSQGVNTEAFF; DNA: TGTGCCAGCAGTCAGGGGGTGAACACTGAAGCTTTCTTT
D: TRBD1; J: TRBJ2-1; size: .; V: TRBV5-4; CDR3: CASSLVRGPNYNEQFF; DNA: TGTGCCAGCAGCTTAGTTAGGGGGCCAAACTACAATGAGCAGTTCTTC
D: TRBD2; J: TRBJ2-7; size: .; V: TRBV19; CDR3: CASSASGGLYEQYF; DNA: TGTGCCAGTAGTGCGTCGGGGGGGCTTTACGAGCAGTACTTC
D: .; J: TRBJ1-1; size: .; V: TRBV6-1; CDR3: CASNPSNTEAFF; DNA: TGTGCTTCTAACCCAAGCAACACTGAAGCTTTCTTT
D: .; J: TRBJ1-3; size: .; V: TRBV2; CDR3: CASSAQGEGNTIYF; DNA: TGTGCCAGCAGCGCACAGGGAGAAGGAAACACCATATATTTT
D: TRBD1; J: TRBJ2-7; size: .; V: TRBV25-1; CDR3: CANFGTGAYEQYF; DNA: TGTGCCAACTTCGGGACAGGGGCCTACGAGCAGTACTTC
D: .; J: TRBJ2-7; size: .; V: TRBV5-1; CDR3: CASSLVLEEQYF; DNA: TGCGCCAGCAGCTTGGTGCTGGAGGAGCAGTACTTC
D: .; J: TRBJ1-4; size: few; V: TRBV5-1; CDR3: CASAGTVGEKLFF; DNA: TGCGCCAGCGCGGGAACAGTAGGTGAAAAACTGTTTTTT
D: TRBD1; J: TRBJ2-3; size: .; V: TRBV4-3; CDR3: CASSPGGADTQYF; DNA: TGCGCCAGCAGCCCAGGGGGTGCGGATACGCAGTATTTT
D: .; J: TRBJ2-7; size: .; V: TRBV6-4; CDR3: CASPIAYEQYF; DNA: TGTGCCAGCCCTATCGCCTACGAGCAGTACTTC
D: .; J: TRBJ1-1; size: .; V: TRBV4-1; CDR3: CASSPGMGRLDTEAFF; DNA: TGCGCCAGCAGCCCTGGAATGGGGAGACTGGACACTGAAGCTTTCTTT
D: .; J: TRBJ1-2; size: .; V: TRBV6-1; CDR3: CASSATGYGYTF; DNA: TGTGCCAGCAGTGCGACAGGTTATGGCTACACCTTC
D: TRBD1; J: TRBJ2-5; size: few; V: TRBV9; CDR3: CASSAWDRGTRETQYF; DNA: TGTGCCAGCAGTGCTTGGGACAGGGGAACCCGGGAGACCCAGTACTTC
D: .; J: TRBJ1-2; size: .; V: TRBV7-9; CDR3: CASRRTESNYGYTF; DNA: TGTGCCAGCAGGCGGACAGAATCTAACTATGGCTACACCTTC
D: TRBD1; J: TRBJ2-1; size: few; V: TRBV15; CDR3: CATSQVMTGTNEQFF; DNA: TGTGCCACCAGCCAGGTCATGACAGGGACAAATGAGCAGTTCTTC
D: .; J: TRBJ1-1; size: .; V: TRBV18; CDR3: CASSPTANTEAFF; DNA: TGTGCCAGCTCACCGACAGCGAACACTGAAGCTTTCTTT
D: TRBD2; J: TRBJ2-2; size: .; V: TRBV19; CDR3: CASTYTAGGTGELFF; DNA: TGTGCCAGTACATATACTGCGGGAGGGACCGGGGAGCTGTTTTTT
D: TRBD2; J: TRBJ2-3; size: once; V: TRBV4-1; CDR3: CASSRPVLAGVTDTQYF; DNA: TGCGCCAGCAGCCGACCGGTACTAGCGGGGGTTACAGATACGCAGTATTTT
D: .; J: TRBJ1-5; size: .; V: TRBV5-1; CDR3: CASSLTGGEQPQHF; DNA: TGCGCCAGCAGCTTGACAGGCGGTGAGCAGCCCCAGCATTTT